Presented here are 29 T cell receptor beta chains from one specimen sequenced in a study of blood T cell repertoires in COVID-19. Profiled with immunoSEQ multiplex PCR; TCRdb holds only in-frame clones, not every one. This table has approximately 220,000 clones, roughly 80% appearing once. Sample: peripheral blood. These receptor sequences come from a woman under 40 who had recovered from COVID-19.

The V call is TRBV28, the J call TRBJ1-1; 9 bases line up with TRBD1. Germline assignment: CDR1 MDHEN and CDR2 SYDVKM. V shed 6 bases and J 5 bases; nucleotides not matched to a gene: 7. The CDR3 length is 14 residues. The CDR3 nucleotides read TGTGCCAGCAGCTCGACAGGGGGAGAGACTGAAGCTTTCTTT. Its translation is CASSSTGGETEAFF.

Written as DNA, the CDR3 is TGTGCCAGCAGCAGTCCGGGACTAGCGGTGTTCTACGAGCAGTACTTC. Residues: CASSSPGLAVFYEQYF. This sequence joins TRBV28 and TRBJ2-7; TRBD2 agrees at 11 bases. With V trimmed by 6 bases and J by 3 bases, 10 bases remained unmatched. From germline, CDR1 is MDHEN and CDR2 SYDVKM. CDR3 length equals 16 residues.

The chain joins TRBV7-9 to TRBJ1-1; no definite D call. Germline lookup yields CDR1 SEHNR and CDR2 FQNEAQ (reference sequence). The CDR3 runs 15 residues. Trimming pared 1 base from V and 2 bases from J, leaving 11 bases between. CDR3: CASSLGRKANTEAFF. The CDR3, as DNA: TGTGCCAGCAGCTTAGGTAGAAAAGCTAACACTGAAGCTTTCTTT.

This clone has only one observation. The V and J genes are TRBV28 and TRBJ2-1; 8 bases match TRBD2. Looked up from germline, CDR1 is MDHEN and CDR2 is SYDVKM. The CDR3 runs 16 residues. With V trimmed by 2 bases and J by 4 bases, 7 bases remained unmatched. Here the CDR3 DNA reads TGTGCCAGCAGTTTAGTGAGAGGGACTAGGTACAATGAGCAGTTCTTC. Its protein is CASSLVRGTRYNEQFF.

This chain connects TRBV27 to TRBJ2-7; tentative D call: TRBD1 (5 bases). V lost 2 bases and J 2 bases, leaving 10 bases between the germline ends. CDR1 MNHEY and CDR2 SMNVEV come from the germline V gene (reference sequence). The CDR3 is 14 amino acids. CDR3 in DNA: TGTGCCAGCAGTTTACGTCAGGGCCCCTACGAGCAGTACTTC. Protein sequence: CASSLRQGPYEQYF.

The chain carries TRBV7-9 and TRBJ1-1; D is unclear. Germline V lookup: CDR1 SEHNR, CDR2 FQNEAQ (reference sequence). The CDR3 contains 13 residues. Between the trimmed V and J ends, which lost 1 base and 11 bases, there was a span of 14 bases. This CDR3 is CASSLEARGEAFF. In DNA form, the CDR3 reads TGTGCCAGCAGCTTAGAGGCGCGTGGAGAGGCTTTCTTT.

This clone came up a few times. V gene TRBV11-2 combines with J gene TRBJ2-4, with a tentative D call TRBD1 (5 bases). Trimming stripped 4 bases from V and 6 bases from J, with 10 bases between. This CDR3 spans 13 amino acids. Germline V lookup: CDR1 SGHAT, CDR2 FQNNGV. Here the CDR3 reads CASSSQQGNIQYF. CDR3 nucleotide sequence: TGTGCCAGCAGCTCCCAGCAGGGAAACATTCAGTACTTC.

This clone was seen once. V is TRBV6-5 and J is TRBJ2-7; no firm D call. This CDR3 comprises 14 residues. With 6 bases removed from V and 5 bases from J, the gap between germline ends came to 17 bases. CDR1 MNHEY and CDR2 SVGAGI come from the germline V gene. For the CDR3, the DNA is TGTGCCAGCAGCCTGGAACAACGAGGCCACGAGCAGTACTTC. Protein product: CASSLEQRGHEQYF.

The chain carries TRBV11-3 and TRBJ1-1; TRBD1 matches 8 bases. This CDR3 spans 14 amino acids. Germline lookup yields CDR1 SGHNT and CDR2 YENEEA. V lost 5 bases and J lost 4; bases outside the gene matches: 6. The CDR3: CASSPTTGATEAFF. As DNA, the CDR3 is TGTGCCAGCAGCCCCACGACAGGGGCCACTGAAGCTTTCTTT.

The rearrangement joins TRBV7-9 to TRBJ1-1; 8 positions match TRBD1. V lost 3 bases and J lost 4; bases outside the gene matches: 10. Looked up from germline, CDR1 is SEHNR and CDR2 is FQNEAQ (reference sequence). CDR3 length equals 16 residues. Here the CDR3 DNA reads TGTGCCAGCAGCTTCCGACGGACAGGGCTCCTCACTGAAGCTTTCTTT. It translates to CASSFRRTGLLTEAFF.

V usage is TRBV27 and J usage is TRBJ2-3; TRBD2 aligns across 10 bases. CDR1 MNHEY and CDR2 SMNVEV come from the germline V gene (reference sequence). The CDR3 covers 16 residues. J was trimmed by 1 base and V by 3 bases; bases with no gene match: 4. The CDR3 DNA is TGTGCCAGCAGTTTCTCCACTAGCGGGGGCACAGATACGCAGTATTTT. It yields the protein CASSFSTSGGTDTQYF.

V usage is TRBV5-8 and J usage is TRBJ2-7; the match to TRBD2 covers 11 bases. Losses at the gene ends were 0 bases for V and 1 base for J; bases not matched to a gene: 6. This CDR3 is 17 amino acids long. Germline CDR1 SGHTS, CDR2 YDEGEE. The CDR3, as DNA: TGTGCCAGCAGCTTGGGACTAGCGGGATCGAGTTCCTACGAGCAGTACTTC. It is translated as CASSLGLAGSSSYEQYF.

The CDR3 here is CASSLATTSATQQFF. CDR3 in DNA: TGTGCCAGCAGCTTAGCGACAACTAGCGCAACTCAGCAGTTCTTC. The gene calls are TRBV7-2 and TRBJ2-1, with 7 bases fitting TRBD2. This CDR3 has 15 residues. Trimming removed 0 bases from V and 11 bases from J; junction bases left unmatched: 10. CDR1 and CDR2 from the germline V gene are SGHTA and FQGNSA.

The rearrangement joins TRBV6-5 to TRBJ1-6; 10 bases map to TRBD1. V dropped 0 bases and J dropped 10; count of bases not matched to a gene: 3. The length of the CDR3 is 15 residues. Germline CDR1 is MNHEY and CDR2 is SVGAGI. This chain's CDR3 is CASSYSDRGRSPLHF. In DNA, the CDR3 is TGTGCCAGCAGTTACTCCGACAGGGGGCGGTCACCCCTCCACTTT.

The chain combines TRBV28 with TRBJ1-3, with TRBD1 as a possible D gene (6 bases). The germline V gene has CDR1 MDHEN and CDR2 SYDVKM. V lost 4 bases and J 2 bases, leaving 18 bases between the germline ends. This CDR3 comprises 17 residues. CDR3 nucleotide sequence: TGTGCCAGCAGTTCCCCGACAGGTGGGTTGGCTGGAAACACCATATATTTT. Translating it yields CASSSPTGGLAGNTIYF.

The chain is built from TRBV30 and TRBJ1-6; 11 bases agree with TRBD1. Germline CDR1 reads GTSNPN; CDR2 reads SVGIG (reference sequence). The CDR3 sequence is 16 residues long. V was clipped by 3 bases and J by 7 bases; unmatched bases: 8. DNA of the CDR3: TGTGCCTGGAGGAGGGGACAGGGGGTTAGGAATTCACCCCTCCACTTT. It translates to CAWRRGQGVRNSPLHF.

This clone was found once. The J gene is TRBJ2-5, the V gene TRBV5-5, with 15 bases aligning to TRBD2. This CDR3 region has 18 residues. J lost 4 bases, V lost 4 bases, and 11 bases had no gene match. CDR1 and CDR2 from the germline V gene are SGHKS and YYEKEE (reference sequence). CDR3 protein: CASSPRNPGLAGGETQYF. The CDR3 nucleotides read TGTGCCAGCAGCCCAAGAAATCCGGGACTAGCGGGAGGAGAGACCCAGTACTTC.

The gene calls are TRBV5-1 and TRBJ2-2, with 7 nucleotides matching TRBD2. V lost 5 bases, J lost 4 bases, and 11 bases stayed unmatched. This CDR3 has 16 amino acids. Germline V lookup: CDR1 SGHRS, CDR2 YFSETQ. The CDR3 sequence is CASRAFREAGTGELFF. The CDR3 DNA reads as TGCGCCAGCAGGGCGTTCCGGGAGGCAGGCACCGGGGAGCTGTTTTTT. The variable domain in full, completed from reference TRBV5-1 and TRBJ2-2, reads KAGVTQTPRYLIKTRGQQVTLSCSPISGHRSVSWYQQTPGQGLQFLFEYFSETQRNKGNFPGRFSGRQFSNSRSEMNVSTLELGDSALYLCASRAFREAGTGELFFGEGSRLTVL.

The V gene is TRBV29-1, the J gene TRBJ2-7; perhaps TRBD1 as D (6 bases). Deletions cut 7 bases from V and 3 bases from J, with 13 bases between. The CDR3 has 12 residues. Looked up from germline, CDR1 is SQVTM and CDR2 is ANQGSEA. CDR3 DNA: TGCAGCGGGGACATTCGAGTCTACGAGCAGTACTTC. Translation gives CSGDIRVYEQYF.

This clone was counted between two and nine times. This rearrangement joins TRBV5-1 to TRBJ1-6; TRBD1 matches at 7 bases. CDR1 is SGHRS and CDR2 is YFSETQ in the germline V gene. J was trimmed by 9 bases and V by 0 bases; bases with no gene match: 6. The CDR3 contains 15 residues. The CDR3 is CASSLGAGGSSPLHF. CDR3 bases: TGCGCCAGCAGCTTGGGAGCAGGGGGGAGTTCACCCCTCCACTTT. The complete variable domain, with remaining parts taken from reference TRBV5-1 and TRBJ1-6, reads KAGVTQTPRYLIKTRGQQVTLSCSPISGHRSVSWYQQTPGQGLQFLFEYFSETQRNKGNFPGRFSGRQFSNSRSEMNVSTLELGDSALYLCASSLGAGGSSPLHFGNGTRLTVT.

V gene TRBV5-1 combines with J gene TRBJ2-3; 11 bases map to TRBD2. In germline, CDR1 is SGHRS, CDR2 YFSETQ. The trim removed 1 base at V and 2 bases at J, leaving 6 bases unmatched. The CDR3 sequence is 17 residues long. The CDR3 bases are TGCGCCAGCAGCTTGAGGGGACTAGCGGCAGTCACAGATACGCAGTATTTT. Its protein is CASSLRGLAAVTDTQYF.

This clone was recorded once. The chain carries TRBV19 and TRBJ1-1; tentatively, D is TRBD1 (6 bases). Germline V lookup: CDR1 LNHDA, CDR2 SQIVND (reference sequence). Trimming removed 7 bases at V and 2 bases at J, with 14 bases between. CDR3 length equals 14 residues. The CDR3 DNA reads as TGTGCCAGTACCCTGGGACAACAAAACACTGAAGCTTTCTTT. Translating it yields CASTLGQQNTEAFF.

The J gene is TRBJ1-2, the V gene TRBV24-1; D is unresolved. V was cut by 4 bases and J by 7 bases, with 18 bases left in between. Germline assignment: CDR1 KGHDR and CDR2 SFDVKD. The CDR3 loop spans 15 amino acids. CDR3 sequence: CATSERGLIPPGYTF. CDR3 in DNA: TGTGCCACCAGTGAGCGAGGTTTAATACCTCCTGGCTACACCTTC.

This chain joins TRBV28 and TRBJ2-2; 9 bases match TRBD2. The V segment lost 3 bases and the J segment 5 bases; nucleotides outside the gene matches: 4. CDR3 length: 15 residues. Germline CDR1 reads MDHEN; CDR2 reads SYDVKM. CDR3 coding DNA: TGTGCCAGCAGTTTCTTTAGCGGGAGAACCGGGGAGCTGTTTTTT. As protein: CASSFFSGRTGELFF.

The chain joins TRBV5-6 to TRBJ1-2; the D gene is possibly TRBD1 (6 bases). Germline V lookup: CDR1 SGHDT, CDR2 YYEEEE. V lost 3 bases, J lost 1 base, and 10 bases lay in between. The CDR3 length is 14 residues. CDR3 amino acids: CASSWRTVNYGYTF. CDR3 sequence (DNA): TGTGCCAGCAGCTGGAGGACAGTTAACTATGGCTACACCTTC.

Only one count was recorded for this clone. The chain recombines TRBV7-6 with TRBJ2-5; the D gene is possibly TRBD1 (5 bases). Germline V gene sequence: CDR1 SGHVS, CDR2 FNYEAQ. V shed 4 bases and J shed 7 bases, with 7 bases lying between them. The CDR3 length is 11 residues. The CDR3 sequence is CASSSQGTQYF. CDR3 in DNA: TGTGCCAGCAGCTCCCAGGGGACCCAGTACTTC.

The rearrangement uses TRBV3-1 (or the pseudogene TRBV3-2) and TRBJ2-5; 9 nucleotides agree with TRBD2. The V segment lost 0 bases and the J segment 4 bases; nucleotides outside the gene matches: 6. CDR1 is LGHDT and CDR2 is YNNKEL in the germline V gene (reference sequence). CDR3 length: 16 residues. The CDR3 protein is CASSQDQREAPETQYF. CDR3 nucleotide sequence: TGTGCCAGCAGCCAAGATCAGCGGGAGGCCCCAGAGACCCAGTACTTC.

V gene TRBV24-1 combines with J gene TRBJ2-1; TRBD2 agrees at 7 bases. Per the germline V gene, CDR1 is KGHDR and CDR2 is SFDVKD. The CDR3 contains 16 residues. V trimming: 2 bases; J trimming: 8 bases; junction bases outside the gene matches: 11. The CDR3 sequence: CATSDSAGGRVDEQFF. The CDR3 nucleotides are TGTGCCACCAGTGATTCGGCCGGGGGGAGGGTGGATGAGCAGTTCTTC.

The chain recombines TRBV28 with TRBJ1-2, with 9 nucleotides matching TRBD1. The CDR3 sequence is 17 residues long. V shed 5 bases, J shed 0 bases, and the junction held 10 bases outside the gene matches. Germline CDR1 reads MDHEN; CDR2 reads SYDVKM. CDR3 in amino acids: CASSTTGQGIANYGYTF. CDR3 in DNA: TGTGCCAGCAGTACCACGGGACAGGGCATTGCTAACTATGGCTACACCTTC.